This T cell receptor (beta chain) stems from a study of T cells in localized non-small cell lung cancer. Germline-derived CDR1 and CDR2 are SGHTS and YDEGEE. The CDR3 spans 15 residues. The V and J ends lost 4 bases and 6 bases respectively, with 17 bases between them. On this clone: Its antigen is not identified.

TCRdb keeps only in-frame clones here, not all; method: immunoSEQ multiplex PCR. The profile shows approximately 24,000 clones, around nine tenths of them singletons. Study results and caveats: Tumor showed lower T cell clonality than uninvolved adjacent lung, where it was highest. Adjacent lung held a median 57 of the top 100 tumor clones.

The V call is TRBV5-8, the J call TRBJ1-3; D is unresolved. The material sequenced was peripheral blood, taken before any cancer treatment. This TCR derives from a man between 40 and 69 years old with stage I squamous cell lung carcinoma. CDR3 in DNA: TGTGCCAGCAGCACCGGTAGCTCGTATTCAAACACCATATATTTT. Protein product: CASSTGSSYSNTIYF.